A single sample is the source of the 8 T cell receptor beta chains below, sequenced in a study of beta chain features in type 1 diabetes. The study, taken as a whole, reports: TCRB CDR3 length was moderately but significantly reduced in all four CD4+ subsets of Type 1 diabetes patients.

Expressed TCRB transcripts were sequenced, since all the RNA that had been isolated was reverse transcribed. This table comes from immunoSEQ multiplex PCR, and its TCRdb copy is limited to in-frame clones, with some not included. This table holds about 150,000 clones, approximately 7.8% found once. These receptors have no known antigen. Sequencing was done on a sample of central memory CD4+ T cells from blood. Receptors originate from a woman between 35 and 50 years old with type 1 diabetes.

This clone has only a few counts. This chain connects TRBV27 to TRBJ1-1; the D is unclear. There are 14 residues in the CDR3. Germline V gene data show CDR1 as MNHEY and CDR2 as SMNVEV (reference sequence). Between the trimmed V and J ends, which lost 2 bases and 1 base, there was a span of 8 bases. The CDR3 here is CASSLRRENTEAFF. CDR3 DNA: TGTGCCAGCAGTTTACGGCGGGAGAACACTGAAGCTTTCTTT.

This clone was observed at least ten times. The chain carries TRBV6-5 and TRBJ1-2; the D gene is possibly TRBD1 (5 bases). Germline-derived CDR1 and CDR2 are MNHEY and SVGAGI. The CDR3 has 8 amino acids. V was pared by 11 bases and J by 12 bases, with 10 bases between. The CDR3 is CAPREDTF. The CDR3 bases are TGTGCCCCCAGGGAGGACACCTTC.

This clone was detected only a few times. The CDR3 here is CASSLGLGQGGPEAFF. In DNA form, the CDR3 reads TGTGCCAGCAGTTTGGGATTGGGACAGGGTGGCCCTGAAGCTTTCTTT. The V call is TRBV28, the J call TRBJ1-1; 9 bases agree with TRBD1. The CDR3 has 16 residues. J lost 6 bases, V lost 3 bases, and 11 bases had no gene match. Per germline, CDR1 MDHEN and CDR2 SYDVKM.

This clone appeared many times. The CDR3 DNA sequence: TGCGCCAGCAGGGATCAGCGGGGGGCCTACAATGAGCAGTTCTTC. It codes for CASRDQRGAYNEQFF. V is TRBV5-1 and J is TRBJ2-1; 9 nucleotides line up with TRBD2. Germline trimming cut 5 bases from V and 2 bases from J; bases unmatched to any gene: 5. CDR1 is SGHRS and CDR2 is YFSETQ in the germline V gene. The CDR3 loop spans 15 amino acids.

This clone has a handful of counts. This chain connects TRBV7-3 to TRBJ2-4; TRBD2 matches 8 bases. V trimming: 5 bases; J trimming: 7 bases; junction bases outside the gene matches: 16. CDR1 is SGHTA and CDR2 is FQGTGA in the germline V gene. The CDR3 length is 17 residues. The CDR3 sequence: CASSHGREAGRGNIQYF. The CDR3 bases are TGTGCCAGCAGCCACGGGCGGGAGGCGGGGAGGGGGAACATTCAGTACTTC.

This chain connects TRBV5-1 to TRBJ2-7; D may be TRBD1 (5 bases). The CDR3 spans 14 residues. CDR1 is SGHRS, CDR2 YFSETQ, per germline. The ends were cut back, 2 bases at V and 2 bases at J, with 11 bases in the middle. The CDR3 loop reads CASSLQDITYEQYF. CDR3 DNA: TGCGCCAGCAGCTTACAGGACATTACCTACGAGCAGTACTTC.

This clone has more than one count but fewer than ten. The V call is TRBV29-1, the J call TRBJ2-5; D unclear. Judging by the DNA end, TRBJ2-7 fits better; the J call may be wrong. There are 14 residues in the CDR3. Per the germline V gene, CDR1 is SQVTM and CDR2 is ANQGSEA. The CDR3 is CSVEGGNGAYEQYF. The CDR3 nucleotides read TGCAGCGTTGAAGGGGGAAATGGGGCCTACGAGCAGTACTTC.

This clone has only a few counts. The chain links TRBV19 to TRBJ1-1; D is unclear. Trimming stripped 0 bases from V and 0 bases from J, with 11 bases between. The germline CDR1 and CDR2 sequences are LNHDA and SQIVND (reference sequence). The CDR3 totals 16 residues. CDR3 nucleotides: TGTGCCAGTAGTATAGATGAGGGCAGACTGAACACTGAAGCTTTCTTT. It translates to CASSIDEGRLNTEAFF.